This paragraph reports one TCR beta chain. This record belongs to a study of T cell changes during pregnancy in multiple sclerosis. The data were produced by immunoSEQ multiplex PCR, yet TCRdb's version contains in-frame clones alone and is incomplete. Here the sample spans under 50,000 clones, under 90% being singletons. Trimming removed 5 bases from V and 5 bases from J; junction bases left unmatched: 9. CDR1 MDHEN and CDR2 SYDVKM come from the germline V gene. The CDR3 is 15 amino acids. This TCR derives from a female donor in good health, enrolled as a control in a pregnancy study. The sequencing used peripheral blood, collected in the first trimester of pregnancy. The chain employs TRBV28 and TRBJ1-1; 9 bases are shared with TRBD1. CDR3 protein: CASSPPTGGWTEAFF. CDR3 bases: TGTGCCAGCAGTCCACCTACAGGGGGCTGGACTGAAGCTTTCTTT. Variable domain in full (rest from reference TRBV28 and TRBJ1-1): DVKVTQSSRYLVKRTGEKVFLECVQDMDHENMFWYRQDPGLGLRLIYFSYDVKMKEKGDIPEGYSVSREKKERFSLILESASTNQTSMYLCASSPPTGGWTEAFFGQGTRLTVV.